What follows are 15 T cell receptor beta chains derived from one specimen sequenced in a study of a mutant IDH1 vaccine in newly diagnosed glioma. These receptors' targets are unknown. Repertoires were generated with immunoSEQ multiplex PCR, while TCRdb's copy carries only in-frame clones and drops some. The profile shows 25,000 to 35,000 clones, around 91% of them singletons. Indicated time point: week 11, during vaccination. Alongside topical imiquimod, each dose of vaccine comprised 300 ug of mutant IDH1 20-mer peptide. The sample in question was PBMCs, obtained from a glioma patient whose treatment included an IDH1 peptide vaccine. The receptors were gathered from a man younger than 30 with glioma.

This CDR3 is CASSYFGGETQYF. The CDR3 region has the DNA TGTGCCAGCAGTTACTTCGGGGGGGAGACCCAGTACTTC. The chain joins TRBV6-6 to TRBJ2-5; 7 nucleotides match TRBD2. The CDR3 consists of 13 residues. V lost 1 base and J lost 5; bases outside the gene matches: 1. CDR1 is MNHNY and CDR2 is SVGAGI in the germline V gene (reference sequence).

The chain carries TRBV27 and TRBJ2-7; no definite D call. The CDR3 totals 13 residues. Germline V gives CDR1 MNHEY, CDR2 SMNVEV (reference sequence). Trimming took off 2 bases at V and 3 bases at J, with 8 bases between the two ends. The CDR3 loop reads CASSLGRSYEQYF. CDR3 bases: TGTGCCAGCAGTTTAGGGCGGAGCTACGAGCAGTACTTC.

V gene TRBV19 combines with J gene TRBJ1-5; 10 bases map to TRBD1. With 6 bases clipped from V and 0 bases from J, the junction kept 5 bases outside the gene matches. Germline CDR1 and CDR2: LNHDA and SQIVND (reference sequence). The CDR3 extends over 16 amino acids. The CDR3 nucleotides are TGTGCCAGTAGCCGGACAGGGGGGATTAGCAATCAGCCCCAGCATTTT. Translated: CASSRTGGISNQPQHF.

This chain connects TRBV5-4 to TRBJ1-1; a weak D match, TRBD1 (5 bases). The CDR3 has 15 amino acids. The V end lost 1 base, the J end lost 7 bases, and 17 bases lay between the germline ends. CDR1 and CDR2 (germline): SGHNT, YYREEE (reference sequence). CDR3 in amino acids: CASSLTGDGEDEAFF. CDR3 coding DNA: TGTGCCAGCAGCTTGACCGGGGACGGGGAGGATGAAGCTTTCTTT.

The chain uses TRBV29-1 and TRBJ1-2; 7 bases are a match to TRBD1. Germline values: CDR1 SQVTM, CDR2 ANQGSEA. CDR3 length: 16 residues. Trimming at V came to 3 bases and at J to 2 bases, leaving 12 bases not matched to a gene. The CDR3 here is CSVERQGFGINYGYTF. CDR3 DNA sequence: TGCAGCGTTGAGCGACAGGGTTTCGGAATCAACTATGGCTACACCTTC.

Notes on this clone: Distinct nucleotide sequences in the sample also encode this CDR3. The chain links TRBV27 to TRBJ1-1; TRBD1 matches 7 bases. V shed 3 bases, J shed 5 bases, and the junction held 3 bases outside the gene matches. CDR3 length: 13 residues. The germline V gene encodes CDR1 MNHEY and CDR2 SMNVEV (reference sequence). The CDR3 loop reads CASSLTGRTEAFF. CDR3 nucleotides: TGTGCCAGCAGTTTGACAGGGAGGACTGAAGCTTTCTTT.

The chain links TRBV19 to TRBJ1-3; possibly TRBD1 for D (5 bases). The V end was cut by 5 bases, the J end by 0 bases, with 14 bases between. CDR3 length: 16 residues. Germline CDR1 LNHDA, CDR2 SQIVND (reference sequence). CDR3 DNA: TGTGCCAGTAGTCCTCGACAGCTCCTCTCTGGAAACACCATATATTTT. Its translation is CASSPRQLLSGNTIYF.

This clone was seen only a few times. The J gene is TRBJ1-1, the V gene TRBV27; 7 nucleotides agree with TRBD1. The CDR3 has 14 amino acids. After removal of 8 bases from V and 3 bases from J, the junction contained 9 bases not matched to a gene. The germline gives CDR1 MNHEY, CDR2 SMNVEV (reference sequence). The CDR3 protein is CASARGGQYTEAFF. CDR3 bases: TGTGCCAGCGCCCGGGGGGGACAGTACACTGAAGCTTTCTTT.

The V gene is TRBV2, the J gene TRBJ2-1; 11 nucleotides agree with TRBD2. This CDR3 is 15 amino acids long. Germline loops: CDR1 SNHLY, CDR2 FYNNEI. The trim removed 6 bases at V and 5 bases at J, leaving 6 bases unmatched. The CDR3 is CASRFGTSGNNEQFF. As DNA, the CDR3 is TGTGCCAGCAGATTTGGGACTAGCGGCAACAATGAGCAGTTCTTC. The full variable domain, its missing parts supplied by reference TRBV2 and TRBJ2-1, is EPEVTQTPSHQVTQMGQEVILRCVPISNHLYFYWYRQILGQKVEFLVSFYNNEISEKSEIFDDQFSVERPDGSNFTLKIRSTKLEDSAMYFCASRFGTSGNNEQFFGPGTRLTVL.

This chain connects TRBV4-1 to TRBJ2-2; tentative D call: TRBD2 (5 bases). This CDR3 region has 17 residues. Germline CDR1 MGHRA, CDR2 YSYEKL. The V and J ends lost 4 bases and 0 bases respectively, with 15 bases between them. CDR3 protein: CASSPPRVGTNTGELFF. The CDR3 DNA follows: TGCGCCAGCAGCCCCCCGAGGGTGGGAACGAACACCGGGGAGCTGTTTTTT.

This clone was found once. V gene TRBV5-4 combines with J gene TRBJ2-7, with D perhaps matching TRBD2 (5 bases). CDR1 SGHNT and CDR2 YYREEE come from the germline V gene (reference sequence). The CDR3 is made up of 15 amino acids. V shed 0 bases and J shed 2 bases, with 12 bases lying between them. The CDR3, as DNA: TGTGCCAGCAGCTTGGGGGGTGGGAGACCCTACGAGCAGTACTTC. Encoded protein: CASSLGGGRPYEQYF.

The chain combines TRBV30 with TRBJ2-3; no reliable D call. Germline V gives CDR1 GTSNPN, CDR2 SVGIG (reference sequence). The CDR3 has 11 amino acids. V lost 3 bases and J lost 9, with 10 bases in between. This chain's CDR3 is CAWSIGTTQYF. CDR3 in DNA: TGTGCCTGGAGCATAGGTACCACGCAGTATTTT.

V gene TRBV11-2 combines with J gene TRBJ1-1, with TRBD1 matching over 7 bases. The CDR3 extends over 14 amino acids. Unmatched junction bases numbered 4, after V lost 1 base and J lost 5 bases. Germline V lookup: CDR1 SGHAT, CDR2 FQNNGV. The CDR3 DNA follows: TGTGCCAGCAGCTTAGTATCAGGGGGGACTGAAGCTTTCTTT. This translates into CASSLVSGGTEAFF.

CDR3 nucleotides: TGTGCCAGTGGACAGTGGAACACTGAAGCTTTCTTT. Protein: CASGQWNTEAFF. The J gene is TRBJ1-1, the V gene TRBV6-1, with D perhaps matching TRBD1 (6 bases). There are 12 residues in the CDR3. The V end was cut by 9 bases, the J end by 1 base, with 9 bases between. The germline CDR1 and CDR2 sequences are MNHNS and SASEGT.

V and J are TRBV5-4 and TRBJ1-2, with TRBD1 as a possible D gene (5 bases). Trimming pared 0 bases from V and 8 bases from J, leaving 29 bases between. This CDR3 contains 19 residues. The germline gives CDR1 SGHNT, CDR2 YYREEE (reference sequence). The CDR3 region has the DNA TGTGCCAGCAGCTTGGGCGGGGGATCTTCGCGTCCCGGGGGGGGAGGCTACACCTTC. Translation gives CASSLGGGSSRPGGGGYTF.